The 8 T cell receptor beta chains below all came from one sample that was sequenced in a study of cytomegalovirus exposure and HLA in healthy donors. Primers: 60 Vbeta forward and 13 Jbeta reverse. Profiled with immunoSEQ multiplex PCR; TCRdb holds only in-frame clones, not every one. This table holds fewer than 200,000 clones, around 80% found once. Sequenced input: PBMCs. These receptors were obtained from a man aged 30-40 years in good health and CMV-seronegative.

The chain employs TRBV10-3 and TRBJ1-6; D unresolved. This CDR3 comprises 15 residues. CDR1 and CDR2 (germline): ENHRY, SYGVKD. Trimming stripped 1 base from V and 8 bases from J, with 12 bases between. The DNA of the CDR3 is TGTGCCATCAGTGAGTGGAGGTCAGGAGATTCACCCCTCCACTTT. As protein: CAISEWRSGDSPLHF.

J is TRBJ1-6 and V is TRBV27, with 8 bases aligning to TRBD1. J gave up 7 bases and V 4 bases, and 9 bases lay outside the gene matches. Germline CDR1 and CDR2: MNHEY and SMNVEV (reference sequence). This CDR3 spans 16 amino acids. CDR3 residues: CASSYHPGQVNSPLHF. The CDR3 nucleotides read TGTGCCAGCAGTTACCACCCGGGACAGGTGAATTCACCCCTCCACTTT.

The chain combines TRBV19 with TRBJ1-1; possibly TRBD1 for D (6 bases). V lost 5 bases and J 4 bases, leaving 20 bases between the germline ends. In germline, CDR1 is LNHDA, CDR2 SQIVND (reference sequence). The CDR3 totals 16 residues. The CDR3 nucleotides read TGTGCCAGTAGTTTCTACTCCCGGGACACGGGCACTGAAGCTTTCTTT. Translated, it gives CASSFYSRDTGTEAFF.

Written as DNA, the CDR3 is TGCGCCAGCAGCTTGCGACTACTAGCGGGAGCCCAAGAGACCCAGTACTTC. Translating gives CASSLRLLAGAQETQYF. The chain combines TRBV5-1 with TRBJ2-5, with 11 bases lining up with TRBD2. In germline, CDR1 is SGHRS, CDR2 YFSETQ. The ends lost 1 base at V and 1 base at J; junction bases unmatched: 6. The length of the CDR3 is 17 residues.

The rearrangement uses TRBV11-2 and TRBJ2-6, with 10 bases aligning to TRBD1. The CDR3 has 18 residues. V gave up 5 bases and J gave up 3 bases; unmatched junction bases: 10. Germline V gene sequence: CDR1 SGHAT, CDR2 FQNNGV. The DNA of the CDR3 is TGTGCCAGCAGCCGGCGCCCTGGACAGGGGGGTGGGGCCAACGTCCTGACTTTC. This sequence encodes CASSRRPGQGGGANVLTF.

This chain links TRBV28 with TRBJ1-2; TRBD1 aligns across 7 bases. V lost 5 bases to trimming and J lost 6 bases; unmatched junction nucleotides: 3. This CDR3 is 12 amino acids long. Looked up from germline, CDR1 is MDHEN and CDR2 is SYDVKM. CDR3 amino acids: CASSVTGDGYTF. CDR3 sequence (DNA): TGTGCCAGCAGTGTCACAGGGGATGGCTACACCTTC.

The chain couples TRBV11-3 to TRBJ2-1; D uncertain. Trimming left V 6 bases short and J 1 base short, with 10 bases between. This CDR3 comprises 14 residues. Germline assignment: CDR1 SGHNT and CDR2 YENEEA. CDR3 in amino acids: CASSLSGSYNEQFF. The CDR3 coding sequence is TGTGCCAGCAGTTTATCCGGGTCCTACAATGAGCAGTTCTTC.

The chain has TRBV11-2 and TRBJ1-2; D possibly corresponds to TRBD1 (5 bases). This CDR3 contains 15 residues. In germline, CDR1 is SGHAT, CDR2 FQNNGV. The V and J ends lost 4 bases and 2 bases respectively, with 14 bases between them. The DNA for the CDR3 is TGTGCCAGCAGCTCTCATGGAGGGGTGAACTATGGCTACACCTTC. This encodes CASSSHGGVNYGYTF.